This T cell receptor beta chain comes out of a study of OX40 agonist ivuxolimab in advanced cancers. Study-wide background: Prior anti-PD-1, anti-PD-L1 or anti-CTLA-4 therapy did not bar entry, and 40% had some.

Germline assignment: CDR1 PRHDT and CDR2 FYEKMQ (reference sequence). The V and J ends lost 2 bases and 6 bases respectively, with 8 bases between them. The CDR3 contains 13 residues. Findings and limits, study-wide: There were also nonresponders showing low normalized T-cell clonal expansion. There was clonal expansion of CD4+ and CD8+ blood T cells by week 6 at 0.1 to 3.0 mg/kg.

This clone was seen many times. Its antigen remains unknown. TCRdb's table, derived via immunoSEQ multiplex PCR, lists solely in-frame clones and lacks some. Of 80,000 to 100,000 clones detected, 86% appear once; the ten largest clones hold around 5.5%. The receptor was derived from an adult with an advanced solid tumor such as melanoma, head and neck, liver or kidney cancer. The chain links TRBV13 to TRBJ2-1; D gene uncertain. The starting material was CD4+ or CD8+ T cells sorted from blood, obtained in a trial of the OX40 agonist ivuxolimab. The chain's CDR3 is CASSLRFRNEQFF. The CDR3 DNA reads TGTGCCAGCAGCTTAAGGTTCCGCAATGAGCAGTTCTTC.